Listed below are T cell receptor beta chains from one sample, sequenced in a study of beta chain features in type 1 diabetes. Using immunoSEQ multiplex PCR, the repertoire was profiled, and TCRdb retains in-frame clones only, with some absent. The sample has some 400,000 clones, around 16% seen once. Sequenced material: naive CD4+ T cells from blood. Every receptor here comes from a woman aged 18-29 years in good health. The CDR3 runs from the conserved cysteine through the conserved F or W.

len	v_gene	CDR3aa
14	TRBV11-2	CASSFRGPQETQYF
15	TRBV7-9	CASSYAGQGRYEQYF
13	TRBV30	CAWRVSAYNEQFF
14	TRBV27	CASRGGGRAYEQYF
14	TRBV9	CASSPQTGIDGYTF
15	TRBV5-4	CASSLKLAGVDEQFF
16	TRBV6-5	CASSSGLAGRTGELFF
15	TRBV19	CASSSKREASNEQFF
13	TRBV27	CASSAGGGYEQYF
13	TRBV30	CAWGGFPNQPQHF
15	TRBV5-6	CASSFRKTGNQPQHF
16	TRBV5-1	CASSLGLAGSYNEQFF
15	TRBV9	CASSDVDRENTEAFF
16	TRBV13	CASSLGNSGRPNEQFF
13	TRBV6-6	CASSYGAGEGYTF
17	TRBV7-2	CASSLRFGYRVRNEQFF
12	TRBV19	CATTGPNTEAFF
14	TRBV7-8	CASSPWQGAHEQYF
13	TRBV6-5	CASIGRDSYEQYF
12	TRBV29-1	CSVKDRSNEQFF
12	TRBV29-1	CSAQTSSYEQYF
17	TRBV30	CAWSVARTSENTDTQYF
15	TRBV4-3	CASSQVPGGQYEQYF
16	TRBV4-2	CASSQEGLAGTGELFF
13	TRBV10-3	CAISDGSGNTQYF
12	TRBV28	CASSLSSYEQYF
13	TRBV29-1	CSVGQASNYGYTF
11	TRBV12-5	CASGSPDTQYF
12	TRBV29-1	CSVYDRNTEAFF
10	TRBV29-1	CSAFTDTQYF
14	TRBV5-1	CASSTQGPQETQYF
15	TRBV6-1	CASSEGTALIYEQYF
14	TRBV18	CASSSRTGVNIQYF
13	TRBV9	CASSEGTGNEQFF
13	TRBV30	CAWTGLAGWELFF
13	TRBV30	CAWNPDRVGELFF
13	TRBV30	CAWSVRGANVLTF
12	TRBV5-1	CASSLARETQYF
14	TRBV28	CASSSQTLKETQYF
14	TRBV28	CATRPRVRGTEAFF
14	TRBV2	CASSADRINTEAFF
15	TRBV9	CATPSLADYTDTQYF
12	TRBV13	CASSLRYYEQYF
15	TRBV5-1	CASSPRDYPRNEQFF
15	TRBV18	CASSPYKGNTDTQYF
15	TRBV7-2	CASSPTGGTGYEQYF
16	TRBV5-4	CASRQDSGTGANVLTF
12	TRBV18	CASSLRQETQYF